Below, 27 T cell receptor beta chains from the same sample are listed, as sequenced in a study of radiation and T cells in renal cell carcinoma. Profiling relied on immunoSEQ multiplex PCR, and the TCRdb table lists in-frame clones only, not all of them. The repertoire holds 15,000 to 18,000 clones, around 60% seen once, with about 11% in the top ten. Stated treatment: treatment-naive control, cytoreductive nephrectomy. The sample in question was tumor tissue, obtained from a patient whose treatment was nephrectomy without radiotherapy. These receptor sequences come from a man aged 45-65 years with renal cell carcinoma.

The CDR3 nucleotides are TGCAGTGCCGACCACTACAATGAGCAGTTCTTC. This codes for CSADHYNEQFF. The rearrangement uses TRBV20-1 and TRBJ2-1, with D uncertain. The CDR3 sequence is 11 residues long. Germline V gives CDR1 DFQATT, CDR2 SNEGSKA (reference sequence). V was shortened by 6 bases and J by 3 bases, with 6 bases between the two germline ends.

J is TRBJ2-7 and V is TRBV23-1; 10 bases agree with TRBD1. TRBV23-1 is flagged as an ORF with uncertain function. Trimming removed 4 bases from V and 4 bases from J; junction bases left unmatched: 7. The CDR3 totals 15 residues. DNA for the CDR3: TGCGCCAGCAGTCCTAGTGGACAGGGGGTTTACGAGCAGTACTTC. This encodes CASSPSGQGVYEQYF.

The chain couples TRBV12-5 to TRBJ1-1; D not resolved. Germline V gives CDR1 LGHNT, CDR2 FRNRAP. Trimming removed 5 bases from V and 0 bases from J, with 19 bases in between. The CDR3 loop spans 17 amino acids. CDR3 nucleotide sequence: TGTGCTAGTGGTCTTCATCCAGGAGACTTAATGAACACTGAAGCTTTCTTT. This sequence encodes CASGLHPGDLMNTEAFF.

This clone was picked up a small number of times. The genes are TRBV6-1 and TRBJ2-1; 10 bases line up with TRBD1. The trim removed 2 bases at V and 9 bases at J, leaving 10 bases unmatched. There are 16 residues in the CDR3. The germline V gene has CDR1 MNHNS and CDR2 SASEGT. The CDR3 region has the DNA TGTGCCAGCAGTGAATTAGGACAGGGGGTTTGGAGTGAGCAGTTCTTC. This gives the protein CASSELGQGVWSEQFF.

This clone was picked up a small number of times. The chain has TRBV15 and TRBJ1-1, with TRBD1 identical over 10 bases. The V and J ends lost 3 bases and 3 bases, in that order; junction bases with no gene match: 7. The CDR3 has 16 residues. CDR1 is LNHNV, CDR2 YYDKDF, per germline (reference sequence). CDR3 loop: CATSSGDRGLDTEAFF. The CDR3 coding sequence is TGTGCCACCAGCAGTGGAGACAGGGGGCTTGACACTGAAGCTTTCTTT. The variable domain in full, with the rest retrieved from reference TRBV15 and TRBJ1-1, is DAMVIQNPRYQVTQFGKPVTLSCSQTLNHNVMYWYQQKSSQAPKLLFHYYDKDFNNEADTPDNFQSRRPNTSFCFLDIRSPGLGDTAMYLCATSSGDRGLDTEAFFGQGTRLTVV.

This chain's CDR3 is CASSLAPGLYNEQFF. The DNA of the CDR3 is TGTGCCAGCAGCTTAGCGCCGGGCCTCTACAATGAGCAGTTCTTC. The chain links TRBV7-3 to TRBJ2-1; D remains ambiguous. Trimming removed 2 bases at V and 3 bases at J, with 11 bases between. This CDR3 spans 15 amino acids. Germline V gene data show CDR1 as SGHTA and CDR2 as FQGTGA. The complete variable domain, with remaining parts taken from reference TRBV7-3 and TRBJ2-1, reads GAGVSQTPSNKVTEKGKYVELRCDPISGHTALYWYRQSLGQGPEFLIYFQGTGAADDSGLPNDRFFAVRPEGSVSTLKIQRTERGDSAVYLCASSLAPGLYNEQFFGPGTRLTVL.

This clone occurred a few times. The chain recombines TRBV11-1 with TRBJ2-3, with D unclear. The CDR3 runs 16 residues. Per germline, CDR1 SGHAT and CDR2 FQDESV (reference sequence). The V and J ends lost 1 base and 0 bases respectively, with 11 bases between them. CDR3 DNA sequence: TGTGCCAGCAGCTTAGTAAGCGTCGATAGCACAGATACGCAGTATTTT. Protein: CASSLVSVDSTDTQYF.

Comments on this clone: Germline and junction disagree at one end, which may indicate a read error. J is TRBJ1-1 and V is TRBV7-2, with a possible D match to TRBD1 (6 bases). The CDR3 is made up of 13 amino acids. Germline V gives CDR1 SGHTA, CDR2 FQGNSA. This CDR3 reads CASSLAWGAEVFF. The DNA of the CDR3 is TGTGCCAGCAGCTTAGCGTGGGGGGCGGAAGTTTTCTTT.

The chain joins TRBV30 to TRBJ1-1; a weak D match, TRBD1 (6 bases). Germline V gene sequence: CDR1 GTSNPN, CDR2 SVGIG (reference sequence). The length of the CDR3 is 13 residues. The V gene lost 2 bases and the J gene lost 7 bases, with 14 bases spanning the gap. The CDR3 spells CAWSLMGAGEAFF. The CDR3 coding sequence is TGTGCCTGGAGTTTGATGGGGGCTGGTGAAGCTTTCTTT.

The chain combines TRBV4-1 with TRBJ2-7, with TRBD1 matching 7 bases. With V trimmed by 2 bases and J by 2 bases, 6 bases remained unmatched. Germline CDR1 is MGHRA and CDR2 is YSYEKL. CDR3 length equals 15 residues. The CDR3 nucleotides read TGCGCCAGCAGCCAACCAAACAGGGGTACCTACGAGCAGTACTTC. It translates to CASSQPNRGTYEQYF.

This chain uses TRBV5-5 with TRBJ2-3, with 8 bases lining up with TRBD1. This CDR3 has 16 amino acids. Trimming at V came to 4 bases and at J to 3 bases, leaving 10 bases not matched to a gene. CDR1 and CDR2 (germline): SGHKS, YYEKEE (reference sequence). CDR3 bases: TGTGCCAGCAGCACACAGGGGGTTAAGGGTACAGATACGCAGTATTTT. Protein: CASSTQGVKGTDTQYF.

This clone was detected only a few times. The rearrangement uses TRBV19 and TRBJ1-1; 7 nucleotides agree with TRBD1. CDR3 size: 15 residues. Per germline, CDR1 LNHDA and CDR2 SQIVND (reference sequence). Trimming cost V 3 bases and J 3 bases; bases outside gene matches: 7. CDR3 sequence reads: CASSILGGRDTEAFF. CDR3 DNA: TGTGCCAGTAGTATCTTAGGGGGCAGGGACACTGAAGCTTTCTTT.

The rearrangement joins TRBV6-6 to TRBJ2-2; D gene uncertain. This CDR3 is built from 12 residues. The V and J ends lost 5 bases and 1 base respectively, with 2 bases between them. Germline values: CDR1 MNHNY, CDR2 SVGAGI (reference sequence). The chain's CDR3 is CASSQNTGELFF. The CDR3 region has the DNA TGTGCCAGCAGTCAGAACACCGGGGAGCTGTTTTTT.

The chain carries TRBV29-1 and TRBJ1-2; D gene uncertain. Per the germline V gene, CDR1 is SQVTM and CDR2 is ANQGSEA. V was cut by 6 bases and J by 5 bases, with 10 bases left in between. The CDR3 is 11 residues long. CDR3 nucleotide sequence: TGCAGCGTCCGACACCCTTATGGCTACACCTTC. Amino acid sequence: CSVRHPYGYTF.

This clone has a handful of counts. At one end the junction does not follow the germline gene, possibly because of a read error. V gene TRBV2 combines with J gene TRBJ2-1, with D perhaps matching TRBD2 (6 bases). The CDR3 has 15 amino acids. CDR1 and CDR2 (germline): SNHLY, FYNNEI. This chain's CDR3 is CASRIYRDSHNEQFF. As DNA, the CDR3 is TGTGCCAGCAGGATCTACCGGGACTCCCACAATGAGCAGTTCTTC. Full variable domain (remainder filled in from reference TRBV2 and TRBJ2-1): EPEVTQTPSHQVTQMGQEVILRCVPISNHLYFYWYRQILGQKVEFLVSFYNNEISEKSEIFDDQFSVERPDGSNFTLKIRSTKLEDSAMYFCASRIYRDSHNEQFFGPGTRLTVL.

The CDR3: CASSLGLSAAYEQYF. The CDR3 DNA is TGTGCCAGCAGCTTAGGTTTGAGCGCTGCCTACGAGCAGTACTTC. The chain has TRBV7-2 and TRBJ2-7, with unresolved D. V lost 1 base and J 2 bases, leaving 12 bases between the germline ends. Germline assignment: CDR1 SGHTA and CDR2 FQGNSA. CDR3 length: 15 residues.

The chain is built from TRBV11-3 and TRBJ1-5; D uncertain. V was trimmed by 4 bases and J by 0 bases, leaving 13 bases between them. CDR3 length: 16 residues. CDR1 is SGHNT, CDR2 YENEEA, per germline. This chain's CDR3 is CASSSISPYSNQPQHF. The CDR3 DNA is TGTGCCAGCAGCTCCATCAGCCCGTATAGCAATCAGCCCCAGCATTTT. Full variable domain (missing parts from reference TRBV11-3 and TRBJ1-5): EAGVVQSPRYKIIEKKQPVAFWCNPISGHNTLYWYLQNLGQGPELLIRYENEEAVDDSQLPKDRFSAERLKGVDSTLKIQPAELGDSAVYLCASSSISPYSNQPQHFGDGTRLSIL.

This chain connects TRBV18 to TRBJ1-6; maybe TRBD1 (6 bases). The CDR3 contains 14 residues. V lost 3 bases to trimming and J lost 18 bases, with 21 bases between them. The germline gives CDR1 KGHSH, CDR2 LQKENI. DNA of the CDR3: TGTGCCAGCTCACCGCAGAAAGGGGGAGGACCACACCACTTT. Its translation: CASSPQKGGGPHHF.

The chain combines TRBV7-6 with TRBJ2-1; D remains unclear. V was pared by 2 bases and J by 5 bases, with 7 bases between. CDR1 and CDR2 (germline): SGHVS, FNYEAQ. The CDR3 runs 13 residues. CDR3 coding DNA: TGTGCCAGCAGCTTAAGTCCAGACAATGAGCAGTTCTTC. Its protein is CASSLSPDNEQFF.

V is TRBV29-1 and J is TRBJ2-7, with 7 bases that match TRBD1. From germline, CDR1 is SQVTM and CDR2 ANQGSEA. This CDR3 has 15 amino acids. V trimming: 8 bases; J trimming: 5 bases; junction bases outside the gene matches: 18. The CDR3 region is CSPQGKIRFLNEQYF. In DNA, the CDR3 is TGCAGCCCACAGGGGAAAATTCGTTTCCTAAACGAGCAGTACTTC.

The J gene is TRBJ1-1, the V gene TRBV19; unclear D gene. Germline values: CDR1 LNHDA, CDR2 SQIVND (reference sequence). V was cut by 5 bases and J by 1 base, with 14 bases left in between. The length of the CDR3 is 15 residues. CDR3 nucleotide sequence: TGTGCCAGTAGTCCATTCGAGGACTGGAACACTGAAGCTTTCTTT. It specifies CASSPFEDWNTEAFF.

This clone was counted between two and nine times. The rearrangement links TRBV5-1 to TRBJ1-6, with TRBD1 matching 10 bases. This CDR3 has 16 residues. The germline CDR1 and CDR2 sequences are SGHRS and YFSETQ. The J segment lost 4 bases and the V segment lost 4 bases, leaving 5 bases of the junction unmatched. The CDR3, as DNA: TGCGCCAGCAGCCGACAGGGGGCTACGTATAATTCACCCCTCCACTTT. This encodes CASSRQGATYNSPLHF.

This sequence joins TRBV2 and TRBJ2-1, with D uncertain. CDR3 size: 14 residues. Germline V gene lookup returns CDR1 SNHLY and CDR2 FYNNEI. V lost 7 bases, J lost 0 bases, and 10 bases lay in between. CDR3 coding DNA: TGTGCCAGCATTGGCAGGATCTCCTACAATGAGCAGTTCTTC. Amino acids: CASIGRISYNEQFF.

The genes are TRBV4-1 and TRBJ2-1, with 12 bases identical to TRBD2. Germline V CDR1 and CDR2: MGHRA, YSYEKL. The CDR3 is made up of 18 amino acids. J gave up 4 bases and V 1 base, and 8 bases lay outside the gene matches. CDR3 protein: CASSQGDGTSGLYNEQFF. CDR3 nucleotide sequence: TGCGCCAGCAGCCAAGGGGACGGGACTAGCGGGCTATACAATGAGCAGTTCTTC.

This CDR3 reads CASSFLGQTQAFF. CDR3 sequence (DNA): TGTGCCAGCAGCTTTTTGGGACAGACTCAGGCTTTCTTT. The V call is TRBV7-9, the J call TRBJ1-1, with TRBD1 matching 7 bases. CDR3 size: 13 residues. With 3 bases clipped from V and 11 bases from J, the junction kept 9 bases outside the gene matches. Germline lookup yields CDR1 SEHNR and CDR2 FQNEAQ (reference sequence).

The V gene is TRBV30, the J gene TRBJ2-1, with D tentatively TRBD1 (6 bases). The CDR3 runs 14 residues. Germline-derived CDR1 and CDR2 are GTSNPN and SVGIG (reference sequence). The V and J ends lost 3 bases and 4 bases respectively, with 13 bases between them. The CDR3 nucleotides read TGTGCCTGGAGAAAAGGACAGCCTTACAATGAGCAGTTCTTC. As protein: CAWRKGQPYNEQFF.

The rearrangement joins TRBV28 to TRBJ1-2, with 7 nucleotides matching TRBD1. The V segment lost 5 bases and the J segment 8 bases; nucleotides outside the gene matches: 11. The CDR3 covers 14 residues. The germline V gene encodes CDR1 MDHEN and CDR2 SYDVKM. CDR3 protein: CASSAVTGLWGYTF. CDR3 coding DNA: TGTGCCAGCAGTGCTGTGACAGGGTTGTGGGGCTACACCTTC.